The 9 T cell receptor beta chains below all came from one sample that was sequenced in a study of T-cell memory formation after mild COVID-19. TCRdb analysed the 5' RACE reads with MiXCR anew, one entry per CDR3 protein. Of 450,000 to 700,000 distinct CDR3 sequences in the sample, 15% to 20% were seen once. Sequencing input: PBMCs or a T cell subset sorted from them (not recorded which). These receptor sequences come from an adult woman who had mild COVID-19 (a few samples of this study predate the infection). Cell type and time point are not known.

This chain connects TRBV7-9 to TRBJ2-7; 7 nucleotides align to TRBD1. Losses at the gene ends were 5 bases for V and 6 bases for J; bases not matched to a gene: 4. The CDR3 is 12 residues long. The germline CDR1 and CDR2 sequences are SEHNR and FQNEAQ (reference sequence). CDR3 bases: TGTGCCAGCAGCGCGACAGGGCTCGAGCAGTACTTC. The encoded protein is CASSATGLEQYF.

The chain links TRBV25-1 to TRBJ2-7; TRBD1 or TRBD2 may be the D gene (6 bases each). Germline CDR1 is MGHDK and CDR2 is SYGVNS. V was cut by 6 bases and J by 2 bases, with 11 bases left in between. This CDR3 region has 13 residues. The CDR3 nucleotides are TGTGCCAGCAGGGAGGGACATACCTACGAGCAGTACTTC. Amino acid sequence: CASREGHTYEQYF.

The chain carries TRBV24-1 and TRBJ2-3; TRBD2 might be the D (7 bases). V was cut by 8 bases and J by 0 bases, with 14 bases left in between. CDR1 is KGHDR and CDR2 is SFDVKD in the germline V gene. The CDR3 is made up of 15 amino acids. CDR3 coding DNA: TGTGCCACCACAAAGGGGGGGTCGAGCACAGATACGCAGTATTTT. It is translated as CATTKGGSSTDTQYF.

CDR3 region: CAWSGTGENYGYTF. DNA of the CDR3: TGTGCCTGGAGTGGGACAGGAGAAAACTATGGCTACACCTTC. The rearrangement uses TRBV30 and TRBJ1-2, with TRBD1 matching 7 bases. The germline CDR1 and CDR2 sequences are GTSNPN and SVGIG (reference sequence). The CDR3 has 14 amino acids. The junction had 4 bases not matched to a gene; V was cut back by 1 base and J by 2 bases.

J is TRBJ1-4 and V is TRBV7-3; 7 bases fit TRBD1. The trim removed 5 bases at V and 4 bases at J, leaving 7 bases unmatched. The CDR3 runs 15 residues. Germline V gene data show CDR1 as SGHTA and CDR2 as FQGTGA. CDR3 amino acids: CASSPSGGVNEKLFF. The CDR3 nucleotides read TGTGCCAGCAGCCCTTCAGGGGGGGTTAATGAAAAACTGTTTTTT.

This sequence joins TRBV25-1 and TRBJ2-7; D could derive from TRBD1 or TRBD2 (5 bases each). Germline loops: CDR1 MGHDK, CDR2 SYGVNS. The ends were cut back, 9 bases at V and 5 bases at J, with 11 bases in the middle. CDR3 length: 11 amino acids. CDR3 DNA sequence: TGTGCCAGTCAGAGGGGCGACGAGCAGTACTTC. Encoded protein: CASQRGDEQYF.

The V and J genes are TRBV20-1 and TRBJ1-2, with D uncertain. The germline V gene has CDR1 DFQATT and CDR2 SNEGSKA (reference sequence). The CDR3 totals 14 residues. Trimming pared 6 bases from V and 6 bases from J, leaving 20 bases between. This chain's CDR3 is CSATSRALKDGYTF. CDR3 DNA: TGCAGTGCCACATCCCGGGCCCTGAAGGATGGCTACACCTTC.

This clonotype has more than one count but fewer than ten. The chain is built from TRBV3-1 and TRBJ1-1; D unresolved. The CDR3 covers 11 residues. Germline CDR1 reads LGHDT; CDR2 reads YNNKEL (reference sequence). V lost 4 bases, J lost 8 bases, and 8 bases lay in between. CDR3 loop: CASSRLAEAFF. The DNA for the CDR3 is TGTGCCAGCAGCCGACTAGCGGAAGCTTTCTTT.

The V gene is TRBV5-4, the J gene TRBJ2-5, with 9 bases matching TRBD2. CDR3 length: 16 amino acids. Germline lookup yields CDR1 SGHNT and CDR2 YYREEE (reference sequence). Trimming cost V 0 bases and J 1 base; bases outside gene matches: 4. The CDR3 spells CASSLALAGSQETQYF. In nucleotides, the CDR3 is TGTGCCAGCAGCTTGGCTCTAGCGGGGAGCCAAGAGACCCAGTACTTC. The full variable domain, in which reference TRBV5-4 and TRBJ2-5 provide the parts outside the CDR3, is ETGVTQSPTHLIKTRGQQVTLRCSSQSGHNTVSWYQQALGQGPQFIFQYYREEENGRGNFPPRFSGLQFPNYSSELNVNALELDDSALYLCASSLALAGSQETQYFGPGTRLLVL.